Listed here are 25 T cell receptor beta chains from one sample, sequenced in a study of Graves' ophthalmopathy and Graves' hyperthyroidism. As the template, RNA transcripts were used to amplify TCR beta CDR3 regions. HTBI primers were employed in first-round RT-PCR, then a second-round multiplex PCR followed. In TCRdb, the multiplex PCR reads were re-called with MiXCR into one record per CDR3 protein. The sample lists over a million distinct CDR3 sequences; 35% to 40% were seen once. Sequencing input: peripheral blood or thyroid tissue (not recorded which). These TCRs come from an adult man with Graves' hyperthyroidism.

The chain is built from TRBV6-5 and TRBJ1-1; D may be TRBD1 (5 bases). Trimming took 8 bases from V and 7 from J, leaving 23 bases between them. The CDR3 is made up of 15 amino acids. The V gene's germline CDR1 is MNHEY and CDR2 SVGAGI. CDR3 protein: CASRLKTGTELEAFF. The DNA for the CDR3 is TGTGCCAGCCGTCTCAAGACGGGGACCGAGCTTGAAGCTTTCTTT.

The chain recombines TRBV29-1 with TRBJ2-7; 11 bases align to TRBD2. There are 16 residues in the CDR3. J lost 6 bases, V lost 6 bases, and 16 bases had no gene match. Germline V gene sequence: CDR1 SQVTM, CDR2 ANQGSEA. Here the CDR3 reads CSVYGTGTSGIIEQYF. The CDR3 DNA follows: TGCAGCGTGTATGGGACAGGGACTAGCGGAATCATCGAGCAGTACTTC.

The rearrangement links TRBV4-1 to TRBJ2-5; a possible D gene is TRBD2 (6 bases). The CDR3 extends over 16 amino acids. V was cut by 3 bases and J by 3 bases, with 17 bases left in between. In germline, CDR1 is MGHRA, CDR2 YSYEKL. Here the CDR3 DNA reads TGCGCCAGCAGCCAGGGACGGGCGGGGATTAAAGAGACCCAGTACTTC. This sequence encodes CASSQGRAGIKETQYF.

This clonotype was detected ten times or more. V gene TRBV12-3 or TRBV12-4 combines with J gene TRBJ1-6; 7 bases agree with TRBD1. V was pared by 5 bases and J by 8 bases, with 9 bases of the junction left unmatched. This CDR3 is built from 15 residues. This chain's CDR3 is CASSLGGGEYSPLHF. CDR3 coding DNA: TGTGCCAGCAGTCTCGGAGGGGGCGAGTATTCACCCCTCCACTTT.

This clonotype was seen repeatedly, ten times or more. This chain links TRBV5-1 with TRBJ2-2, with TRBD1 matching 8 bases. The CDR3 spans 18 residues. Germline loops: CDR1 SGHRS, CDR2 YFSETQ. V lost 1 base, J lost 3 bases, and 11 bases stayed unmatched. The CDR3 loop is CASSLLLDRALDTGELFF. The CDR3 nucleotides read TGCGCCAGCAGCTTGCTCCTGGACAGGGCCCTGGACACCGGGGAGCTGTTTTTT.

As to this clonotype: A read error may account for a junction end that differs from germline. The chain uses TRBV10-3 and TRBJ2-2; D possibly corresponds to TRBD1 (6 bases). From germline, CDR1 is ENHRY and CDR2 SYGVKD. The CDR3 is made up of 14 amino acids. CDR3 region: CASSPVQGDGELFF. CDR3 nucleotides: TGTGCCAGCAGTCCCGTACAGGGAGACGGGGAGCTGTTTTTT.

About this clonotype: No conserved phenylalanine or tryptophan ends this CDR3, so it is likely a read error. V usage is TRBV20-1 and J usage is TRBJ2-7, with 9 bases that match TRBD2. Germline CDR1 and CDR2: DFQATT and SNEGSKA (reference sequence). Trimming removed 1 base from V and 2 bases from J; junction bases left unmatched: 6. The CDR3 is 15 amino acids. Here the CDR3 DNA reads TGCAGTGCTAGAGGAAACGCGGGAGGGCCCTACGAGCAGTACCTC. Amino acids: CSARGNAGGPYEQYL.

This clonotype has ten or more counts. The chain carries TRBV7-9 and TRBJ2-7; TRBD1 aligns across 7 bases. After removal of 5 bases from V and 0 bases from J, the junction contained 7 bases not matched to a gene. CDR1 is SEHNR and CDR2 is FQNEAQ in the germline V gene (reference sequence). This CDR3 spans 15 amino acids. The CDR3 region has the DNA TGTGCCAGCAGCCCCGGACAGGTTCGCTCCTACGAGCAGTACTTC. This codes for CASSPGQVRSYEQYF.

This clonotype was counted a single time. The chain combines TRBV29-1 with TRBJ1-1; a possible D gene is TRBD1 (5 bases). The CDR3 is 12 amino acids. Germline assignment: CDR1 SQVTM and CDR2 ANQGSEA. The V end lost 5 bases, the J end lost 6 bases, and 13 bases lay between the germline ends. As DNA, the CDR3 is TGCAGCGTTCGGGGGGATGGCGCTGAAGCTTTCTTT. This gives the protein CSVRGDGAEAFF.

The chain has TRBV12-3 or TRBV12-4 and TRBJ2-5; D gene unclear. CDR3 size: 13 residues. V was cut by 2 bases and J by 3 bases, with 7 bases left in between. CDR3 region: CASSLLQEETQYF. As DNA, the CDR3 is TGTGCCAGCAGTTTACTGCAGGAAGAGACCCAGTACTTC.

This clonotype was seen at least ten times. The rearrangement joins TRBV20-1 to TRBJ1-2; D remains ambiguous. V was cut by 6 bases and J by 3 bases, with 8 bases left in between. Germline assignment: CDR1 DFQATT and CDR2 SNEGSKA (reference sequence). This CDR3 contains 11 residues. The CDR3 spells CSALEDYGYTF. CDR3 DNA sequence: TGCAGTGCCCTAGAGGACTATGGCTACACCTTC.

The chain uses TRBV28 and TRBJ2-5; D ambiguous. Germline loops: CDR1 MDHEN, CDR2 SYDVKM. V lost 4 bases and J lost 4, with 10 bases in between. The CDR3 is made up of 13 amino acids. The DNA of the CDR3 is TGTGCCAGCAGTTGGCCAGGAATAGAGACCCAGTACTTC. Residues: CASSWPGIETQYF.

Details on this clonotype: This may come from a read error, since a much larger clone is one base off. This rearrangement joins TRBV20-1 to TRBJ2-7, with D maybe TRBD2 (5 bases). There are 14 residues in the CDR3. Trimming removed 3 bases from V and 2 bases from J, with 14 bases in between. The germline CDR1 and CDR2 sequences are DFQATT and SNEGSKA (reference sequence). Here the CDR3 DNA reads TGCAGTGCTAGCGAGGGCACTTTCACCTACGAGCAGTACTTC. This translates into CSASEGTFTYEQYF.

The table lists this clonotype with many counts. The chain has TRBV11-2 and TRBJ2-5; perhaps TRBD2 as D (6 bases). The CDR3 runs 17 residues. V was clipped by 5 bases and J by 2 bases, with 21 bases between them. The germline CDR1 and CDR2 sequences are SGHAT and FQNNGV. The CDR3 coding sequence is TGTGCCAGCAGCCCCTTGTGGGGGAGGAACTATCAAGAGACCCAGTACTTC. As protein: CASSPLWGRNYQETQYF.

The chain combines TRBV7-2 with TRBJ1-5; D is perhaps TRBD1 (6 bases). Germline V gene data show CDR1 as SGHTA and CDR2 as FQGNSA. The CDR3 has 17 amino acids. V lost 2 bases and J lost 4, with 18 bases in between. Here the CDR3 DNA reads TGTGCCAGCAGCTTAAGCTCGTCAGGGACACCGAATCAGCCCCAGCATTTT. This encodes CASSLSSSGTPNQPQHF.

At least ten counts were recorded for this clonotype. The rearrangement uses TRBV24-1 and TRBJ1-2; 8 bases map to TRBD1. This CDR3 is 13 amino acids long. The ends lost 4 bases at V and 8 bases at J; junction bases unmatched: 5. CDR1 is KGHDR and CDR2 is SFDVKD in the germline V gene. The CDR3 DNA follows: TGTGCCACCAGTGAAAGGACAGGGTACGGCTACACCTTC. It yields the protein CATSERTGYGYTF.

This clonotype was counted many times. The chain employs TRBV5-5 and TRBJ2-5; D call uncertain. The germline V gene has CDR1 SGHKS and CDR2 YYEKEE (reference sequence). The V and J ends lost 2 bases and 4 bases respectively, with 15 bases between them. CDR3 size: 15 residues. In DNA form, the CDR3 reads TGTGCCAGCAGCTTAACAGCCGCGGTTGGAGAGACCCAGTACTTC. It codes for CASSLTAAVGETQYF.

This clonotype was counted a few times. The chain couples TRBV9 to TRBJ2-2, with TRBD2 matching over 7 bases. The CDR3 extends over 13 amino acids. From germline, CDR1 is SGDLS and CDR2 YYNGEE. V was clipped by 7 bases and J by 7 bases; unmatched bases: 7. The CDR3 DNA reads TGTGCCAGCGGGGGGAGGGTAGGCGGGGAGCTGTTTTTT. Translation: CASGGRVGGELFF.

As for this clonotype: It may be a read error: a sequence one base away is much more abundant. V is TRBV29-1 and J is TRBJ2-2; TRBD2 might be the D (6 bases). This CDR3 is built from 13 residues. The V gene's germline CDR1 is SQVTM and CDR2 ANQGSEA. The ends were cut back, 4 bases at V and 6 bases at J, with 12 bases in the middle. The CDR3 DNA reads TGCAGCGTTGTTGGCGGGATCTCCGGGGAGCTGTTTTTT. It translates to CSVVGGISGELFF.

This clonotype occurred many times. The rearrangement uses TRBV29-1 and TRBJ1-2, with unresolved D. The CDR3 extends over 12 amino acids. From germline, CDR1 is SQVTM and CDR2 ANQGSEA. The V and J ends lost 1 base and 4 bases respectively, with 7 bases between them. This CDR3 reads CSVEGGIYGYTF. For the CDR3, the DNA is TGCAGCGTTGAAGGTGGCATCTATGGCTACACCTTC.

This clonotype was picked up many times. The chain carries TRBV4-3 and TRBJ2-6; a weak D match, TRBD1 (6 bases). Trimming took off 1 base at V and 0 bases at J, with 10 bases between the two ends. This CDR3 region has 17 residues. Germline V gene lookup returns CDR1 LGHNA and CDR2 YSLEER. The DNA for the CDR3 is TGCGCCAGCAGCCAAGCAACAGGGAGCTCTGGGGCCAACGTCCTGACTTTC. It is translated as CASSQATGSSGANVLTF.

This clonotype has ten or more counts. The J gene is TRBJ2-7, the V gene TRBV29-1; weak D call: TRBD1 (6 bases). This CDR3 contains 13 residues. V shed 0 bases and J shed 2 bases, with 8 bases lying between them. The germline gives CDR1 SQVTM, CDR2 ANQGSEA. CDR3 amino acids: CSVEDRGAYEQYF. As DNA, the CDR3 is TGCAGCGTTGAAGACAGGGGCGCCTACGAGCAGTACTTC.

The chain is built from TRBV10-3 and TRBJ2-1; possibly TRBD1 for D (6 bases). Trimming took 10 bases from V and 7 from J, leaving 17 bases between them. The CDR3 is made up of 13 amino acids. Germline values: CDR1 ENHRY, CDR2 SYGVKD. The CDR3 bases are TGTGCCAGCAGGCGTACAGGGTGGAATGAGCAGTTCTTC. Translated: CASRRTGWNEQFF.

This clonotype was detected ten times or more. This chain joins TRBV7-2 and TRBJ1-2, with 9 bases aligning to TRBD1. This CDR3 has 14 amino acids. Trimming cost V 5 bases and J 6 bases; bases outside gene matches: 7. The germline V gene has CDR1 SGHTA and CDR2 FQGNSA. The CDR3: CASSNRGLFDGYTF. CDR3 sequence (DNA): TGTGCCAGCAGCAACAGGGGGCTCTTTGATGGCTACACCTTC. Drawing the rest from reference TRBV7-2 and TRBJ1-2, the complete variable domain is GAGVSQSPSNKVTEKGKDVELRCDPISGHTALYWYRQSLGQGLEFLIYFQGNSAPDKSGLPSDRFSAERTGGSVSTLTIQRTQQEDSAVYLCASSNRGLFDGYTFGSGTRLTVV.

Comments on this clonotype: This may arise from a read error, as a much more abundant clone is one base away. The chain couples TRBV15 to TRBJ2-5; 10 nucleotides agree with TRBD2. Germline loops: CDR1 LNHNV, CDR2 YYDKDF (reference sequence). The CDR3 is 15 residues long. The CDR3 DNA reads TGTGCCACCGGCAGTAGCGGGGGGTTCCAAGAGACCCAGTACTTC. Translating it yields CATGSSGGFQETQYF.